The following is a T cell receptor beta chain sequence with its context. Its antigen is currently unknown. This record comes from a study of beta chain features in type 1 diabetes. Points from the study as a whole: All four CD4+ subsets from Type 1 diabetes patients carried moderately but significantly shorter TCRB CDR3s.

Germline-derived CDR1 and CDR2 are SGHRS and YFSETQ. The CDR3 has 15 amino acids. Trimming took off 4 bases at V and 2 bases at J, with 16 bases between the two ends. A CD45RO/CCR7/CD25/CD127/CD95/CD27 panel sorted naive, central memory, regulatory and stem cell-like memory CD4+ cells. Expressed TCRB transcripts were sequenced after all isolated RNA was converted to cDNA. Generated by immunoSEQ multiplex PCR, the TCRdb table keeps only in-frame clones and is missing some. The data show 120,000 or so clones, roughly 17% seen once. This receptor was obtained from a young man with type 1 diabetes. Material: central memory CD4+ T cells from blood. The rearrangement joins TRBV5-1 to TRBJ2-7, with D possibly being TRBD1 (6 bases). Written as DNA, the CDR3 is TGCGCCAGCAGCCTACAGACAGGTACCACCTACGAGCAGTACTTC. Residues: CASSLQTGTTYEQYF.